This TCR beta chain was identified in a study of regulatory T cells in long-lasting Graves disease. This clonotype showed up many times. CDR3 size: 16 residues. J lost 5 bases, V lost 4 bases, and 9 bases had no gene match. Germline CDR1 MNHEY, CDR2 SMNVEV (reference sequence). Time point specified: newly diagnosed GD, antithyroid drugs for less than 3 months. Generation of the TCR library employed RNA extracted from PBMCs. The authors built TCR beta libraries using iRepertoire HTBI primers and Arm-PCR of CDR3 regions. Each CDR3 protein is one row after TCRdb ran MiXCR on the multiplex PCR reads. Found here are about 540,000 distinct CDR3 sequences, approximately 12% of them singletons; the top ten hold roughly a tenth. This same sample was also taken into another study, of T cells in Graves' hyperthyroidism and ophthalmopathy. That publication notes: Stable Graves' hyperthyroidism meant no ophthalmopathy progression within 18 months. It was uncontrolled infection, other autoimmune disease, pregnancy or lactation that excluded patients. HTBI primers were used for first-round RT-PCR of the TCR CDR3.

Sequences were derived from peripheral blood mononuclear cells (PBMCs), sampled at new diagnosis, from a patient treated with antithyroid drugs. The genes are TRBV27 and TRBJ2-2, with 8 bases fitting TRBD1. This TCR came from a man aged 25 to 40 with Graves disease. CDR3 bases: TGTGCCAGCAGTTCCGCCGGACAGGGAAGGACCGGGGAGCTGTTTTTT. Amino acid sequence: CASSSAGQGRTGELFF.